This T cell receptor (beta chain) was recovered during a study of identical twins' blood T cells. Libraries were made from RNA as TCR cDNA, using a modified protocol. From the 5' RACE reads, TCRdb called clonotypes with MiXCR, one entry per CDR3 protein. The sample has 300,000 to 450,000 distinct CDR3 sequences; roughly 27% are singletons. This clonotype was seen a few times. Its specificity is not known. Six healthy women, forming three identical twin pairs, donated samples. All three twin pairs grew up together with likely shared infections and vaccines. Study observations and caveats: Twin repertoire similarity may partly reflect shared environment.

Germline V gene data show CDR1 as MNHEY and CDR2 as SVGAGI. The CDR3 loop spans 16 amino acids. V lost 0 bases, J lost 8 bases, and 10 bases stayed unmatched. J is TRBJ2-1 and V is TRBV6-5; the match to TRBD1 covers 7 bases. The sequence came from a woman between 18 and 55 years old in good health. Sequencing was carried out using PBMCs. CDR3 sequence: CASSYSRPGGSHEQFF. CDR3 in DNA: TGTGCCAGCAGTTACTCGAGGCCAGGGGGTTCACATGAGCAGTTCTTC.